The rows below give T cell receptor beta chains drawn from one sample of a study of cytomegalovirus exposure and HLA in healthy donors. The protocol was immunoSEQ multiplex PCR, while the TCRdb copy is restricted to in-frame clones and leaves out a portion. The sample lists around 200,000 clones; 80% to 85% were seen once. The sequencing sample was made of PBMCs. The receptors come from a man aged 40-55 years in good health and CMV-seropositive. Both conserved end residues are part of each CDR3. The D gene is left open where the match is weak. Expanded clones get a size class; other rows say once, few or many, or leave the size out.

TRBV10-3	TRBJ1-4	.	.	CAISESEGTNEKLFF	TGTGCCATCAGTGAGTCGGAGGGAACTAATGAAAAACTGTTTTTT
TRBV7-9	TRBJ1-3	.	.	CASSRPGTVGNTIYF	TGTGCCAGCAGCAGACCGGGTACCGTCGGAAACACCATATATTTT
TRBV7-9	TRBJ1-2	once	.	CASSPPGPGRVVYGYTF	TGTGCCAGCAGCCCTCCCGGACCAGGGAGGGTTGTGTATGGCTACACCTTC
TRBV4-1	TRBJ1-1	.	.	CASSQDQPGTMNTEAFF	TGCGCCAGCAGCCAAGATCAACCAGGCACGATGAACACTGAAGCTTTCTTT
TRBV5-8	TRBJ1-5	.	.	CASGYSHPSNQPQHF	TGTGCCAGCGGTTACTCGCACCCTAGCAATCAGCCCCAGCATTTT
TRBV5-1	TRBJ2-7	.	TRBD1	CASSATGGLYEQYF	TGCGCCAGCAGCGCGACAGGGGGCTTGTACGAGCAGTACTTC
TRBV12-2	TRBJ2-7	.	.	CASRPTWGQANRGEQYF	TGTGCAAGTCGCCCAACCTGGGGACAGGCGAACCGTGGAGAGCAGTACTTC
TRBV6-5	TRBJ2-7	few	.	CASSSTHYEQYF	TGTGCCAGCAGTTCAACTCACTACGAGCAGTACTTC
TRBV4-1	TRBJ2-5	.	TRBD2	CASSYPLAGDSQETQYF	TGCGCCAGCAGCTATCCCTTAGCGGGGGACAGCCAAGAGACCCAGTACTTC
TRBV2	TRBJ2-2	.	TRBD2	CASSVSGAPTGELFF	TGTGCCAGCAGCGTTAGCGGGGCCCCCACCGGGGAGCTGTTTTTT
TRBV18	TRBJ2-1	once	TRBD1	CASSPRTGGENEQFF	TGTGCCAGCTCCCCGAGGACAGGGGGCGAAAATGAGCAGTTCTTC
TRBV10-3	TRBJ2-7	once	TRBD2	CAISEPGLVTSSYEQYF	TGTGCCATCAGTGAACCTGGACTAGTTACGAGCTCCTACGAGCAGTACTTC
TRBV6-5	TRBJ2-3	.	TRBD2	CASSPTSGAADTQYF	TGTGCCAGCAGCCCGACTAGCGGGGCTGCAGATACGCAGTATTTT
TRBV6-5	TRBJ2-7	.	TRBD1	CASSSLSRQGRHF	TGTGCCAGCAGTTCCCTTAGCCGACAGGGGAGACACTTC
TRBV5-8	TRBJ2-7	.	TRBD1	CASSFFWGTRTGGSYEQYF	TGTGCCAGCAGCTTTTTTTGGGGAACCCGGACAGGGGGCTCCTACGAGCAGTACTTC
TRBV19	TRBJ1-3	.	TRBD1	CASSTDRAGNTIYF	TGTGCCAGTAGTACCGACAGGGCTGGAAACACCATATATTTT
TRBV11-2	TRBJ2-1	.	.	CASSLIGGGNEQFF	TGTGCCAGCAGCTTGATTGGGGGCGGCAATGAGCAGTTCTTC
TRBV27	TRBJ2-1	.	.	CASSWGGGSGNEQFF	TGTGCCAGCAGTTGGGGAGGGGGTAGCGGCAATGAGCAGTTCTTC
TRBV7-9	TRBJ1-4	.	.	CASSLALDSSNEKLFF	TGTGCCAGCAGCTTAGCCCTGGACTCGAGTAATGAAAAACTGTTTTTT
TRBV11-2	TRBJ2-7	.	TRBD1	CASSPTGRNAYEQYF	TGTGCCAGCAGTCCGACAGGGAGAAATGCCTACGAGCAGTACTTC
TRBV7-9	TRBJ2-6	.	.	CASSLPRDGSGANVLTF	TGTGCCAGCAGCTTACCCAGGGATGGCTCTGGGGCCAACGTCCTGACTTTC
TRBV6-5	TRBJ1-1	.	TRBD1	CASRTTGENTEAFF	TGTGCCAGCAGGACGACAGGGGAAAACACTGAAGCTTTCTTT
TRBV13	TRBJ2-7	.	TRBD2	CASSLGTSGVGEQYF	TGTGCCAGCAGCCTGGGGACTAGCGGGGTGGGCGAGCAGTACTTC
TRBV19	TRBJ1-5	.	.	CASKPGLSENQPQHF	TGTGCCAGTAAACCAGGGTTGAGTGAAAATCAGCCCCAGCATTTT
TRBV19	TRBJ1-1	.	TRBD1	CASRWDRGAEAFF	TGTGCCAGTAGGTGGGACAGGGGCGCTGAAGCTTTCTTT
TRBV7-9	TRBJ1-2	few	.	CASSLVAGGALNGYTF	TGTGCCAGCAGCTTAGTGGCGGGGGGCGCTTTGAATGGCTACACCTTC
TRBV9	TRBJ2-1	.	TRBD2	CASSVDRKRGVTSYNEQFF	TGTGCCAGCAGCGTAGATAGGAAGCGGGGGGTTACATCCTACAATGAGCAGTTCTTC
TRBV7-3	TRBJ2-3	.	.	CASSSRQATDTQYF	TGTGCCAGCAGTTCCCGACAGGCCACAGATACGCAGTATTTT
TRBV9	TRBJ2-7	.	.	CASSVAGLSSYEQYF	TGTGCCAGCAGCGTAGCTGGACTCAGCTCCTACGAGCAGTACTTC
TRBV4-3	TRBJ2-7	few	TRBD1	CASSQDRGGRYEQYF	TGCGCCAGCAGCCAAGATCGAGGGGGCCGGTACGAGCAGTACTTC
TRBV30	TRBJ2-3	.	TRBD1	CAWTGGADTQYF	TGTGCCTGGACAGGGGGCGCAGATACGCAGTATTTT
TRBV19	TRBJ1-2	few	.	CASTGARGDGYTF	TGTGCCAGTACCGGGGCCAGGGGCGATGGCTACACCTTC
TRBV30	TRBJ1-5	.	.	CAWSSRGLLNQPQHF	TGTGCCTGGAGTTCGCGGGGTCTACTCAATCAGCCCCAGCATTTT
TRBV4-3	TRBJ2-7	.	TRBD1	CASSQEARGHHEQYF	TGCGCCAGCAGCCAAGAGGCGAGGGGGCACCACGAGCAGTACTTC
TRBV4-3	TRBJ2-3	.	.	CASSQERDIYTDTQYF	TGCGCCAGCAGCCAAGAACGGGACATATATACAGATACGCAGTATTTT
TRBV15	TRBJ2-1	.	.	CATSSNNEQFF	TGTGCCACCAGCTCTAACAATGAGCAGTTCTTC
TRBV18	TRBJ1-5	.	TRBD1	CASSSDRVQPQHF	TGTGCCAGCTCGTCTGACAGGGTTCAGCCCCAGCATTTT
TRBV27	TRBJ2-1	.	.	CASSVRLRGNEQFF	TGTGCCAGCAGTGTGAGACTCCGGGGGAATGAGCAGTTCTTC
TRBV9	TRBJ2-3	.	TRBD2	CASSASGGSGTDTQYF	TGTGCCAGCAGTGCTAGCGGGGGGTCGGGCACAGATACGCAGTATTTT
TRBV6-5	TRBJ2-7	.	.	CASRSQGFYEQYF	TGTGCCAGCCGCTCGCAGGGTTTCTACGAGCAGTACTTC
TRBV5-1	TRBJ2-4	once	.	CASSLGVAKNIQYF	TGCGCCAGCAGCTTAGGAGTAGCCAAAAACATTCAGTACTTC
TRBV9	TRBJ2-7	.	.	CASSFGESYEQYF	TGTGCCAGCAGCTTCGGGGAGAGCTACGAGCAGTACTTC
TRBV4-1	TRBJ2-1	few	.	CASSPLVVHEQFF	TGCGCCAGCAGCCCACTAGTAGTCCATGAGCAGTTCTTC
TRBV6-5	TRBJ1-3	.	TRBD1	CASSYGGRGAGNTIYF	TGTGCCAGCAGTTATGGGGGCAGGGGGGCAGGAAACACCATATATTTT
TRBV6-6	TRBJ1-1	.	TRBD1	CASSPAGTGNTEAFF	TGTGCCAGCAGTCCCGCCGGGACAGGGAACACTGAAGCTTTCTTT
TRBV9	TRBJ1-3	.	.	CASSEGDTGSGGNTIYF	TGTGCCAGCAGCGAGGGGGACACCGGCTCGGGAGGAAACACCATATATTTT
TRBV6-4	TRBJ2-1	.	TRBD2	CASSPGTSGSYNEQFF	TGTGCCAGCAGTCCCGGGACTAGCGGTTCCTACAATGAGCAGTTCTTC
TRBV6-6	TRBJ1-2	.	.	CASRAGDGYTF	TGTGCCAGCAGAGCAGGGGATGGCTACACCTTC
TRBV7-3	TRBJ2-5	.	TRBD2	CASSPRGAGGPQETQYF	TGTGCCAGCAGCCCTAGGGGAGCGGGGGGACCTCAAGAGACCCAGTACTTC
TRBV27	TRBJ1-2	.	TRBD1	CASSLSGGGYYGYTF	TGTGCCAGCAGTTTATCTGGAGGGGGCTACTATGGCTACACCTTC